This record covers a single T cell receptor (beta chain). Original analysis: Nucleated cell counts were estimated from reference gene primer amplification. Profiled with immunoSEQ multiplex PCR; TCRdb holds only in-frame clones, not every one. The V and J calls and clone size are taken from that table; D and trimming were inferred from the DNA. The sample lists 65,000 to 90,000 clones, roughly 89% occurring once. This specimen comes from a study of blood T cell repertoires in COVID-19. Study details: Acute and convalescent COVID-19 samples came from the United States, Italy and Spain. T cells, B-cell-depleted T cells, or PBMCs supplied cDNA or gDNA.

This CDR3 comprises 12 residues. Germline V CDR1 and CDR2: GTSNPN, SVGIG (reference sequence). With 7 bases removed from V and 14 bases from J, the gap between germline ends came to 18 bases. Sequencing was carried out using peripheral blood. The chain uses TRBV30 and TRBJ1-6, with TRBD1 as a possible D gene (5 bases). This sequence originates from an elderly man with acute or convalescent COVID-19. CDR3 nucleotide sequence: TGTGCCTCCCGCGACAGCCAAGGAGCCCTCCACTTT. Amino acid sequence: CASRDSQGALHF.